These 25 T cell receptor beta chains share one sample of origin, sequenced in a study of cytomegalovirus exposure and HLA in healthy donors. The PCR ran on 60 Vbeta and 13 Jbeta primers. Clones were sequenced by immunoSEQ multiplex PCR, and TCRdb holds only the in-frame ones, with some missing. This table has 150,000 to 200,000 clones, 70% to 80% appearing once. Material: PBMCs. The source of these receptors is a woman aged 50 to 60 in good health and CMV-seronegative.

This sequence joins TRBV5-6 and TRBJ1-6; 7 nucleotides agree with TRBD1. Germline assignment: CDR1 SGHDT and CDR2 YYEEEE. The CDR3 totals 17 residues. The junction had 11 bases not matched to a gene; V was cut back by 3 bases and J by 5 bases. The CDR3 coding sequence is TGTGCCAGCAGCTCTCTTCGGGACAGAGTAAATAATTCACCCCTCCACTTT. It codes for CASSSLRDRVNNSPLHF.

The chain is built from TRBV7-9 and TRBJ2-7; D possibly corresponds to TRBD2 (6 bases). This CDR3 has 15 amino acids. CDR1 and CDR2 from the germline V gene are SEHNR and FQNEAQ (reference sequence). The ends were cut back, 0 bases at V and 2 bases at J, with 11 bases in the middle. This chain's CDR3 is CASSLAAGQPYEQYF. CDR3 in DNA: TGTGCCAGCAGCTTAGCTGCGGGGCAGCCCTACGAGCAGTACTTC.

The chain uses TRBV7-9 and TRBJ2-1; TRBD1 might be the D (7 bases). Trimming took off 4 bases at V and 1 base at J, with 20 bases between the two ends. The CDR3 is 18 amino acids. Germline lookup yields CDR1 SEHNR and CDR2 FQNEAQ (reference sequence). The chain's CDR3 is CASSSQGQFGGSYNEQFF. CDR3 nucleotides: TGTGCCAGCAGCTCTCAGGGACAGTTCGGGGGTTCCTACAATGAGCAGTTCTTC. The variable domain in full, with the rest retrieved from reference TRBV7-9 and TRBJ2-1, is DTGVSQNPRHKITKRGQNVTFRCDPISEHNRLYWYRQTLGQGPEFLTYFQNEAQLEKSRLLSDRFSAERPKGSFSTLEIQRTEQGDSAMYLCASSSQGQFGGSYNEQFFGPGTRLTVL.

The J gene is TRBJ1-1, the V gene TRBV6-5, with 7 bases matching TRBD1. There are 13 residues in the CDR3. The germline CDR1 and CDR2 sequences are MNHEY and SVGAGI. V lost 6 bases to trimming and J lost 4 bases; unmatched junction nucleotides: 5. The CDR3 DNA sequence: TGTGCCAGCAGGCGACAGGGAAGCACTGAAGCTTTCTTT. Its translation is CASRRQGSTEAFF.

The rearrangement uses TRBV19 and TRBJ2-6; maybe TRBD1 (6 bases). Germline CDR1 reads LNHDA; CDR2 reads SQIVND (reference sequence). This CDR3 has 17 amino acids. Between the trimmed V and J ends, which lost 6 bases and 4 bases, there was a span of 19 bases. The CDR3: CASSSRGLPSGANVLTF. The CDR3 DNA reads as TGTGCCAGTAGCTCCAGGGGTCTACCTTCGGGGGCCAACGTCCTGACTTTC. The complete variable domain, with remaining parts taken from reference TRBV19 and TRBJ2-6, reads DGGITQSPKYLFRKEGQNVTLSCEQNLNHDAMYWYRQDPGQGLRLIYYSQIVNDFQKGDIAEGYSVSREKKESFPLTVTSAQKNPTAFYLCASSSRGLPSGANVLTFGAGSRLTVL.

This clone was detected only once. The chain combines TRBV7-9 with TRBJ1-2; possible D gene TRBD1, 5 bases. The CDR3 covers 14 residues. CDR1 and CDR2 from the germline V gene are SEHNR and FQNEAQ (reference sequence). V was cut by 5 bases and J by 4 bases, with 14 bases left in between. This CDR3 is CASSTPTAPYGYTF. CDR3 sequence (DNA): TGTGCCAGCAGCACCCCGACAGCTCCCTATGGCTACACCTTC.

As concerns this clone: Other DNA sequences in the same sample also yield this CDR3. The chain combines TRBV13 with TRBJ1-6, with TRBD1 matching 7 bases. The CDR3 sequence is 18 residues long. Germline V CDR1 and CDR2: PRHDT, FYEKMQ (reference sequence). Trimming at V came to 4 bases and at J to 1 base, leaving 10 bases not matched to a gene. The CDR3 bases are TGTGCCAGCAGCTACAGGGGTAGTGCGAGGTCCTATAATTCACCCCTCCACTTT. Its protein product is CASSYRGSARSYNSPLHF.

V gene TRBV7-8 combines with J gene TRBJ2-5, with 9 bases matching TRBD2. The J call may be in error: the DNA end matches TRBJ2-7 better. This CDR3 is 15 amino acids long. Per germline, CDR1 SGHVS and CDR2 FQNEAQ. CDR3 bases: TGTGCCAGCAGTTCCTATAGCGGGAGAGCCTACGAGCAGTACTTC. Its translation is CASSSYSGRAYEQYF.

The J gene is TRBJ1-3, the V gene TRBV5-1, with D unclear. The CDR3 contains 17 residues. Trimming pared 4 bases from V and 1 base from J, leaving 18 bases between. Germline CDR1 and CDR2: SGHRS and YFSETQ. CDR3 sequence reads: CASSPGLVGRSGNTIYF. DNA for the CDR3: TGCGCCAGCAGCCCCGGTTTGGTGGGGAGGTCTGGAAACACCATATATTTT.

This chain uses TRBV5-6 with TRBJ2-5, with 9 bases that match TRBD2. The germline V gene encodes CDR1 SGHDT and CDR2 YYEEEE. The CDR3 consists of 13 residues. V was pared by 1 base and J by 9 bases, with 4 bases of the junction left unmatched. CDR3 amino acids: CASSLLVAGAQYF. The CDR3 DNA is TGTGCCAGCAGCTTGTTGGTAGCGGGGGCCCAGTACTTC.

CDR3 nucleotides: TGTGCCAGCAGTTTTTCACCAGCGGCTAACTATGGCTACACCTTC. Translating gives CASSFSPAANYGYTF. The V gene is TRBV6-5, the J gene TRBJ1-2; the D is unclear. The V gene's germline CDR1 is MNHEY and CDR2 SVGAGI. With 4 bases removed from V and 0 bases from J, the gap between germline ends came to 12 bases. The CDR3 consists of 15 residues.

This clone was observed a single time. CDR3 sequence (DNA): TGCGCCAGCAGCCCGAGACAGGGCGATAGCAATCAGCCCCAGCATTTT. It is translated as CASSPRQGDSNQPQHF. V usage is TRBV4-1 and J usage is TRBJ1-5; 7 positions agree with TRBD1. Germline CDR1 and CDR2: MGHRA and YSYEKL. The J segment lost 0 bases and the V segment lost 4 bases, leaving 6 bases of the junction unmatched. The CDR3 totals 16 residues.

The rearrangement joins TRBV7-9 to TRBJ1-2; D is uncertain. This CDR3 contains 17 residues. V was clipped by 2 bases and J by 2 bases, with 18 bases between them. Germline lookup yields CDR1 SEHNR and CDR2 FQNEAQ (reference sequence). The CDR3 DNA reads TGTGCCAGCAGCTTACTAGTGCGTGCGGCCTCGAACTATGGCTACACCTTC. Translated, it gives CASSLLVRAASNYGYTF.

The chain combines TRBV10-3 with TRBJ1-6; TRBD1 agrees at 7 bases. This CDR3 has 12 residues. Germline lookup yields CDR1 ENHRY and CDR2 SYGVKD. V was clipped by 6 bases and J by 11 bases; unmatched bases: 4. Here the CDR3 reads CAISDREPPLHF. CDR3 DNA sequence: TGTGCCATCAGCGACAGGGAACCACCCCTCCACTTT.

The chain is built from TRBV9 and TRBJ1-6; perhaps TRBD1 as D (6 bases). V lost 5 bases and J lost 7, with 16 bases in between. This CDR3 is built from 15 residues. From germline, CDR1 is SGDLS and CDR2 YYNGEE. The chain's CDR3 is CASSPAGRGNSPLHF. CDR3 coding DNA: TGTGCCAGCAGTCCCGCCGGCAGGGGAAATTCACCCCTCCACTTT.

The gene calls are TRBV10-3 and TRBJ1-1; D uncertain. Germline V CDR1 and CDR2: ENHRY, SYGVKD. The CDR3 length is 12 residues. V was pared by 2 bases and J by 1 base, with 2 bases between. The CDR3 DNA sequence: TGTGCCATCAGTGAGCGGAACACTGAAGCTTTCTTT. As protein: CAISERNTEAFF.

This CDR3 reads CASSMDSNNEQFF. CDR3 nucleotide sequence: TGTGCCAGTAGTATGGACAGCAACAATGAGCAGTTCTTC. The chain carries TRBV19 and TRBJ2-1; TRBD1 might be the D (6 bases). The CDR3 is 13 residues long. V lost 3 bases to trimming and J lost 5 bases, with 8 bases between them. The germline V gene has CDR1 LNHDA and CDR2 SQIVND (reference sequence).

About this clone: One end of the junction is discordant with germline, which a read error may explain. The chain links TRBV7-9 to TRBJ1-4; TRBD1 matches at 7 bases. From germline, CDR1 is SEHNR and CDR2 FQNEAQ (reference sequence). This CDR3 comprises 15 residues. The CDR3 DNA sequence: TGTTCCAGCAGCCCGAGCCAGGGGGGAGACGAAAAACTGTTTTTT. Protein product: CSSSPSQGGDEKLFF. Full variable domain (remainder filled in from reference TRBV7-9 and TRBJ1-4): DTGVSQNPRHKITKRGQNVTFRCDPISEHNRLYWYRQTLGQGPEFLTYFQNEAQLEKSRLLSDRFSAERPKGSFSTLEIQRTEQGDSAMYLCSSSPSQGGDEKLFFGSGTQLSVL.

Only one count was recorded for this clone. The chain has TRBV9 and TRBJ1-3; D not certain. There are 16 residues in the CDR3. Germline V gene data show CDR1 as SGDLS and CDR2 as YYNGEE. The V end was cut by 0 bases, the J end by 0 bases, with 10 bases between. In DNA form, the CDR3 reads TGTGCCAGCAGCGTAGGAGGCATGTCCTCTGGAAACACCATATATTTT. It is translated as CASSVGGMSSGNTIYF.

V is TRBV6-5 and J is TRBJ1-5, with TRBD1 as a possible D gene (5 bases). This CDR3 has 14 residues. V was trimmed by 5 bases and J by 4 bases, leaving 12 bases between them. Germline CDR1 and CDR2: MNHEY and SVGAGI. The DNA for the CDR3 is TGTGCCAGCAGTCCACTCGGGGGGAATCAGCCCCAGCATTTT. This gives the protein CASSPLGGNQPQHF.

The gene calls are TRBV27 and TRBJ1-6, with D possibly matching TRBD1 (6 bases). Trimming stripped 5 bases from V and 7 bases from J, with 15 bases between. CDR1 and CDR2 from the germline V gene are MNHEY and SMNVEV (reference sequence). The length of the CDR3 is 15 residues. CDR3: CASSLTGRNNSPLHF. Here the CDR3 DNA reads TGTGCCAGCAGTCTGACAGGCCGAAACAATTCACCCCTCCACTTT.

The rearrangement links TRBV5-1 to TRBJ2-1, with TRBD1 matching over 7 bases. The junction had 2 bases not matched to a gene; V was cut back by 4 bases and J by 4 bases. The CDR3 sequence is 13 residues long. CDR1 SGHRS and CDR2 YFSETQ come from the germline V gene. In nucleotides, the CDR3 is TGCGCCAGCAGCGGGACAGTTTACAATGAGCAGTTCTTC. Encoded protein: CASSGTVYNEQFF.

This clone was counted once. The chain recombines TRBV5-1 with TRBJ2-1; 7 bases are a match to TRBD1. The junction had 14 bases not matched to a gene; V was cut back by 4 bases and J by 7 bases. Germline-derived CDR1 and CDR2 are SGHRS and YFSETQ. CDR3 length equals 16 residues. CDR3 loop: CASSPDTDRVGNEQFF. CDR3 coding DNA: TGCGCCAGCAGCCCGGATACAGACAGGGTTGGGAATGAGCAGTTCTTC.

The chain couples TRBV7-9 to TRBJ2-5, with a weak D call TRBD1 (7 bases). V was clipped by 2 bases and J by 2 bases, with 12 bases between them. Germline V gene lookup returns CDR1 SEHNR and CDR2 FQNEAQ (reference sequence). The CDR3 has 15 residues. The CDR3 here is CASSLPTGTQETQYF. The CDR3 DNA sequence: TGTGCCAGCAGCTTACCGACAGGGACTCAAGAGACCCAGTACTTC.

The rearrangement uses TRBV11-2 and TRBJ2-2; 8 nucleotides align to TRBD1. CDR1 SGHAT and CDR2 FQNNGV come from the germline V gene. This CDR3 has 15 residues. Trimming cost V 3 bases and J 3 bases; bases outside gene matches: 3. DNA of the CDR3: TGTGCCAGCAGCTTTACAGGGGGTTACACCGGGGAGCTGTTTTTT. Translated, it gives CASSFTGGYTGELFF.